Each of the 10 T cell receptor beta chains below was sequenced from the same sample in a study of blood T cell repertoires in COVID-19. The protocol was immunoSEQ multiplex PCR, while the TCRdb copy is restricted to in-frame clones and leaves out a portion. The sample has 150,000 to 200,000 clones; approximately 84% are singletons. What was sequenced was PBMCs or T cells enriched from blood (not recorded which). The receptors here all came from a man between 45 and 60 years old who had recovered from COVID-19.

The chain is built from TRBV6-4 and TRBJ2-7, with D possibly being TRBD1 (5 bases). CDR3 size: 15 residues. Germline CDR1 is MRHNA and CDR2 is SNTAGT. V was shortened by 5 bases and J by 2 bases, with 16 bases between the two germline ends. In nucleotides, the CDR3 is TGTGCCAGCAGTTTCGTTCAGGGTAGCACCTACGAGCAGTACTTC. It encodes CASSFVQGSTYEQYF.

The rearrangement links TRBV27 to TRBJ2-6; D possibly corresponds to TRBD1 (6 bases). This CDR3 spans 17 amino acids. Germline V gives CDR1 MNHEY, CDR2 SMNVEV (reference sequence). The germline V and J ends were trimmed by 3 bases and 0 bases, with 12 bases remaining between them. The CDR3 sequence: CASSLGDTLSGANVLTF. The CDR3 coding sequence is TGTGCCAGCAGTTTGGGGGACACTCTCTCTGGGGCCAACGTCCTGACTTTC.

V is TRBV19 and J is TRBJ2-6; 11 positions match TRBD1. Germline V gene data show CDR1 as LNHDA and CDR2 as SQIVND (reference sequence). The CDR3 consists of 17 residues. V was clipped by 4 bases and J by 0 bases; unmatched bases: 2. CDR3 nucleotides: TGTGCCAGTAGTAGGGACAGGGGGTCCTCTGGGGCCAACGTCCTGACTTTC. Translated, it gives CASSRDRGSSGANVLTF.

The chain combines TRBV29-1 with TRBJ1-4, with D possibly TRBD1 on 5 matching bases. Between the trimmed V and J ends, which lost 4 bases and 6 bases, there was a span of 6 bases. CDR1 and CDR2 (germline): SQVTM, ANQGSEA. The length of the CDR3 is 11 residues. The CDR3 here is CSVARDEKLFF. The DNA of the CDR3 is TGCAGCGTTGCCAGGGATGAAAAACTGTTTTTT.

This sequence joins TRBV10-2 and TRBJ2-1; 8 nucleotides match TRBD1. The CDR3 is 13 residues long. Germline V gene data show CDR1 as WSHSY and CDR2 as SAAADI. V was pared by 7 bases and J by 8 bases, with 7 bases of the junction left unmatched. The CDR3 spells CASKAGGRDEQFF. The CDR3 DNA reads TGCGCCAGCAAGGCAGGGGGCCGGGATGAGCAGTTCTTC.

This chain connects TRBV7-2 to TRBJ2-2, with TRBD1 matching over 9 bases. V dropped 5 bases and J dropped 5; count of bases not matched to a gene: 6. Germline assignment: CDR1 SGHTA and CDR2 FQGNSA. This CDR3 is built from 15 residues. The CDR3 spells CASSPTGTGTGELFF. CDR3 DNA: TGTGCCAGCAGCCCTACCGGGACAGGGACCGGGGAGCTGTTTTTT.

CDR3 protein: CASIGTGMYAGELFF. CDR3 bases: TGTGCCAGCATCGGGACAGGGATGTATGCCGGGGAGCTGTTTTTT. The chain is built from TRBV28 and TRBJ2-2; TRBD1 matches at 9 bases. The V gene end was trimmed by 7 bases and the J gene end by 6 bases; junction bases not matched to a gene: 9. The CDR3 contains 15 residues. The germline V gene encodes CDR1 MDHEN and CDR2 SYDVKM.

This clone has at least ten counts. The chain couples TRBV19 to TRBJ1-2; no firm D call. The CDR3 sequence is 15 residues long. Germline V gene sequence: CDR1 LNHDA, CDR2 SQIVND (reference sequence). The V end lost 9 bases, the J end lost 1 base, and 18 bases lay between the germline ends. DNA of the CDR3: TGTGCCAGCACCTCAGGAGGGTGGCTTAACTATGGCTACACCTTC. Its protein is CASTSGGWLNYGYTF.

In DNA, the CDR3 is TGTGCCAGCAGTTACCAATCCCCGAACACTGAAGCTTTCTTT. It encodes CASSYQSPNTEAFF. The J gene is TRBJ1-1, the V gene TRBV6-5, with D unclear. The ends were cut back, 2 bases at V and 1 base at J, with 8 bases in the middle. The CDR3 is 14 residues long. CDR1 MNHEY and CDR2 SVGAGI come from the germline V gene.

This chain connects TRBV28 to TRBJ2-3; 8 bases map to TRBD2. The CDR3 contains 13 residues. Unmatched junction bases numbered 5, after V lost 8 bases and J lost 4 bases. The germline V gene has CDR1 MDHEN and CDR2 SYDVKM. The CDR3 reads CASHREGPDTQYF. CDR3 coding DNA: TGTGCCAGCCACCGGGAGGGCCCAGATACGCAGTATTTT.